This T cell receptor (beta chain) originates from a study of blood T cell repertoires in COVID-19. Overall study: PBMCs, B-cell-depleted T cells, or T cells were the source of the cDNA or gDNA that made up the material.

The V gene's germline CDR1 is SEHNR and CDR2 FQNEAQ (reference sequence). The CDR3 runs 15 residues. The V end lost 5 bases, the J end lost 0 bases, and 11 bases lay between the germline ends. In the authors' workflow: Counts of nucleated cells, estimated from reference gene primer amplification, were obtained. Data came from immunoSEQ multiplex PCR; TCRdb stores just in-frame clones and leaves some out. Clone size and V and J calls were adopted from that table, with D and trimming inferred from the DNA. The sample includes 150,000 to 200,000 clones, 75% to 90% of them seen just once. This sequence was found in a woman in her thirties or forties with acute or convalescent COVID-19. J is TRBJ1-5 and V is TRBV7-9; maybe TRBD1 (6 bases). Sequenced material: peripheral blood. The CDR3 DNA sequence: TGTGCCAGCAGCCGCGGACAGTATAGCAATCAGCCCCAGCATTTT. This translates into CASSRGQYSNQPQHF.